Detailed here is one TCR beta chain. This clone appeared a single time. Its antigen is unknown. No per-base quality is available; no much larger clone lies one base away. The data stem from a study of cytomegalovirus exposure and HLA in healthy donors (dated by TCRdb to the late 2010s). A note on the overall study: According to an earlier analysis of 450 to 650 of the donors, some 180 million T cells yielded over 90 million unique TCR beta sequences and 276 Gb of sequence data. The number of typed donors differed by locus: about 620-630 for A, B, C, DRB1 and DQB1; 522 for DQA1; around 580 for DPA1; and some 470 for DPB1. A handful of DR-DQ haplotypes were handled as single units for association and clustering because linkage in the cohort was strong. An early release covering roughly 600 HLA-typed donors comprised roughly 300 gigabases of sequencing data and 85 million or so unique TCR sequences. All discovery cohort repertoires had been generated using a single sequencing platform. HLA typing covered class I and class II loci at four-digit resolution. The later analysis used no new phenotypic data to find candidate immune exposures, relying instead on TCR beta sequences and their occurrence across donors. The genetic ancestry cluster associated with self-reported Caucasian donors included 80% to 90% of the roughly 390 genotyped donors. In a later analysis, previously published TCR beta repertoires from several hundred donors were re-analyzed and high-resolution HLA genotyping was added so that TCR occurrence patterns could be studied. A later genetic analysis took genome-wide SNP genotypes for about three fifths of the roughly 670 donors and used that subset as a discovery cohort. The T cell repertoires of about 700 subjects were profiled by immunosequencing and related to cytomegalovirus serostatus. Along with the approximately 650-subject first cohort, a separate validation cohort of more than 90 different subjects was used. On average, about 200,000 unique TCR beta nucleotide sequences were sequenced per donor among about 400 genotyped donors of the cohort, with around 19% of those sequences being non-productive. An earlier analysis of more than 450 of the donors used high-throughput TCR beta sequencing to judge whether each TCR beta V gene segment behaved as functional or pseudogenic. The study aimed to test whether signatures of past pathogen exposure could be identified by cataloging public T cell receptors. High-throughput TCR immunosequencing, statistical association of individual TCRs with disease status, and machine learning were combined to predict cytomegalovirus infection status. Donor age, sex, ethnicity and CMV serostatus were compiled alongside the repertoire data. Broad study findings and their caveats: Sequencing depth was assumed to be roughly uniform across donors in the presence/absence analyses, though that assumption may not hold. In vitro tests confirmed that a few of the cytomegalovirus-associated TCR beta chains recognize cytomegalovirus antigens. A further reported finding was that TCR beta sequences accurately predicted the HLA-A and HLA-B alleles for most subjects in the first cohort. In a later genetic analysis, fewer N-insertions in productive TCRs were reported among donors in an Asian-associated ancestry cluster than the 666-donor mean. Linkage disequilibrium might explain the correlated functional status among segregating V segments, but an unknown experimental factor could not be ruled out. Most CMV-associated TCR beta chains appeared to be HLA-restricted in a later analysis, and the HLA associations seemed to be driven largely by CMV exposure. In this cohort, only TCR beta chains were sequenced, and detectable features were limited by the absence of alpha or paired-chain data. The study gave a list of 150 to 200 TCR beta chains associated with cytomegalovirus. In both the original and validation cohorts, the classifier was reported to diagnose cytomegalovirus status with high specificity and sensitivity. Because some donors lacked HLA typing at each locus, the association tests relied only on the typed subset. Strong co-occurrence of HLA alleles, especially DR and DQ, made assigning TCR associations to individual alleles difficult. For the cohort, immune exposure information was limited to CMV serostatus. In an earlier analysis of about 540 of the donors, most TCR beta V segments were observed in productive rearrangements about 87% or about 30% of the time, broadly matching IMGT annotations. In a later analysis, some 18,000 TCR beta sequences were associated with specific HLA alleles at a false discovery rate of 0.05. According to a later analysis, TCR association rates differed among HLA loci, with DRB1 alleles showing the most associated TCRs and HLA-C alleles showing the fewest. In a later analysis, HLA-associated TCR beta chains were found to be more clonally expanded and to have lower generation probabilities than equally common non-associated chains. A cluster of highly shared sequence variants was judged likely to represent a technical artifact of the sequencing pipeline. The earlier analysis of approximately 540 of the donors excluded roughly 16 rarely observed V segments, including chromosome 9 orphons, because counts were too low. Across donors, most TCR sequences were observed very rarely, whereas some public TCRs were present in many individuals. Some IMGT-functional V segments, including TRBV6-2 and TRBV6-3, could not be distinguished by the 87-base-pair reads and were therefore excluded. In a later analysis, several top co-occurrence clusters were reported to appear linked to parvovirus B19, influenza, CMV and Epstein-Barr virus. V-gene and J-gene trimming of TCR beta chains was associated with a missense DCLRE1C variant in a later genetic analysis, and the association was replicated in an independent cohort. The authors suggested that the approach could potentially be extended to other disease states and immunological phenotypes.

V is clipped by 1 base and J by 7 bases, and the sequence between their germline boundaries is 12 bases long. In the germline V gene, CDR1 corresponds to SGHNT and CDR2 to YENEEA. The CDR3 covers 14 residues, taking in both the cysteine and the phenylalanine. CDR3 DNA is the only sequence kept; it has 42 bases, read in frame from the first base. The cohort comprised around 700 healthy bone marrow donors. At the time of sampling, all cohort members were nominally healthy, though unrecorded immune exposures were likely present. The donor tested CMV seronegative, placing the donor among the 352 seronegative members of the cohort. A peripheral blood sample was collected from each donor, and TCR beta sequencing was performed on peripheral blood mononuclear cells. The Qiagen DNeasy Blood Extraction Kit was used to extract genomic DNA from the blood cell samples. Library preparation used the immunoSEQ multiplex PCR assay. The multiplex PCR relied on a mix of 60 forward primers for TCR Vbeta segments and 13 reverse primers for TCR Jbeta segments. Amplification of the CDR3 region of rearranged TCR beta genes was performed with a multiplex PCR assay on genomic DNA. The amplified TCR beta libraries were sequenced on the Illumina HiSeq System as 87-base-pair reads. Processing in the source paper ran as follows. In a later analysis, 70 million to 95 million unique TCR beta chains were counted across the 690 or so repertoires, and about 10 million of these chains were shared by at least two donors. Raw reads were error-corrected and collapsed into unique sequences with a nearest-neighbor algorithm that merged closely related sequences to remove PCR and sequencing errors. To assign V, D and J gene segments, CDR3 sequences were aligned to IMGT reference sequences. For a sequence to be retained, a match of at least six nucleotides to both a V gene segment and a J gene segment was required. Rearrangements were classified as productive when the CDR3 lacked stop codons and remained in frame with V and J, and all other rearrangements were classified as non-productive. CDR3 was defined according to IMGT convention as the region running from the second conserved V-encoded cysteine to the conserved J-encoded phenylalanine. Sequences without an unambiguous match to a single V gene segment were excluded from the earlier analysis of 450 to 750 of the donors. An earlier analysis of a few hundred of the donors classified V segments as functional when productive rearrangements were above 56.7% and as segregating when the standard deviation between donors was above 5%. A statistical classification framework was built to diagnose cytomegalovirus status from the catalog of TCR beta chain sequences. V and J gene assignment, in a later analysis, came from comparing TCR nucleotide sequences with IMGT/GENE-DB human TR gene sequences. A later analysis assigned CDR3 sequences and most-parsimonious VDJ recombination scenarios with the TCRdist pipeline. In a later analysis, each TCR beta chain was defined by its CDR3 amino acid sequence together with its V-gene family, and reads without a unique V-gene family were excluded. In a later analysis, 550 to 650 highly shared, low-generation-probability nucleotide sequences were removed to address suspected cross-contamination and a sequencing artifact. A later analysis calculated a clonal expansion index for each public chain from normalized within-repertoire ranks of inferred template counts. In a later analysis, generation probabilities were computed using a VDJ recombination model fitted to out-of-frame rearrangements, and the results were checked against IGoR. A later analysis scored TCR-TCR, TCR-HLA and TCR-CMV co-occurrence with hypergeometric tests, applying a repertoire-size bias correction to TCR pairs. A later analysis estimated false discovery rates by permuting HLA or CMV assignments 20 times. A later analysis grouped co-occurring TCRs with DBSCAN, adding TCRdist sequence similarity when clustering within HLA-allele-positive subsets. Repertoires with fewer than 30,000 or more than 120,000 public chains were left out of co-occurrence clustering, as were about 5 repertoires with anomalous nucleotide sharing. Not all clones reach the TCRdb copy of this immuneACCESS table, which keeps in-frame sequences only. Checked studies attribute under half of the gap to unresolved V genes and leave the rest unexplained. V, J and clone size were drawn from that table, and D and trimming were deduced from the DNA. In all, the sample holds 190,000 or so clones, and around 83% of those were seen once. The top ten hold 1.6% of the sample.

Source material: PBMCs. The sequence joins TRBV11-3 to TRBJ2-3; the D gene is perhaps TRBD2, on 5 matching bases. This sequence was found in a man in his forties or fifties in good health and CMV-seronegative. This receptor carries the CDR3 CASSLAGSTYTQYF. The sequenced DNA is TGTGCCAGCAGCTTAGCGGGGAGCACGTATACGCAGTATTTT.